This passage covers 23 T cell receptor beta chains from one sample sequenced in a study of shared clonotypes between healthy human individuals. Assay used: immunoSEQ multiplex PCR; TCRdb lists only in-frame clones, some missing. The sample has 2 million to 2.5 million clones, 80% to 95% seen once. Sequencing input: naive CD4+ T cells from PBMCs. The subset: CD45RA+ positively selected. Receptors originate from a man younger than 30 in good health. Some clones in this sample may be carry-over from other donors' samples.

V usage is TRBV19 and J usage is TRBJ2-6, with D hard to call. The germline V and J ends were trimmed by 0 bases and 4 bases, with 7 bases remaining between them. Per the germline V gene, CDR1 is LNHDA and CDR2 is SQIVND (reference sequence). This CDR3 comprises 15 residues. The CDR3 here is CASSIEGMGANVLTF. Written as DNA, the CDR3 is TGTGCCAGTAGTATAGAGGGAATGGGGGCCAACGTCCTGACTTTC.

There are a few counts of this clone. The identical CDR3 is also encoded by other nucleotide sequences in the sample. The rearrangement links TRBV11-2 to TRBJ2-1; D gene uncertain. Germline CDR1 SGHAT, CDR2 FQNNGV. The CDR3 extends over 12 amino acids. V lost 5 bases, J lost 1 base, and 3 bases lay in between. The CDR3 DNA reads TGTGCCAGCAGCCCGTCCTACAATGAGCAGTTCTTC. As protein: CASSPSYNEQFF. Supplemented by reference TRBV11-2 and TRBJ2-1, the full variable domain reads EAGVAQSPRYKIIEKRQSVAFWCNPISGHATLYWYQQILGQGPKLLIQFQNNGVVDDSQLPKDRFSAERLKGVDSTLKIQPAKLEDSAVYLCASSPSYNEQFFGPGTRLTVL.

This clone has just one count. This chain uses TRBV25-1 with TRBJ1-4; D uncertain. In germline, CDR1 is MGHDK, CDR2 SYGVNS. CDR3 length: 15 residues. V was cut by 3 bases and J by 7 bases, with 15 bases left in between. In DNA form, the CDR3 reads TGTGCCAGCAGTGACTGGACCCCGGGAGGTGAAAAACTGTTTTTT. Translation gives CASSDWTPGGEKLFF.

V and J are TRBV10-2 and TRBJ1-5, with TRBD1 matching 10 bases. Germline CDR1 reads WSHSY; CDR2 reads SAAADI. The length of the CDR3 is 14 residues. V lost 7 bases to trimming and J lost 6 bases; unmatched junction nucleotides: 6. CDR3 loop: CASKPGQGLQPQHF. In DNA, the CDR3 is TGCGCCAGCAAGCCGGGACAGGGGCTTCAGCCCCAGCATTTT.

For this clone: This CDR3 is also generated by other DNA sequences in the sample. The genes are TRBV5-1 and TRBJ1-1; D is unclear. This CDR3 region has 14 residues. Germline assignment: CDR1 SGHRS and CDR2 YFSETQ. The ends were cut back, 0 bases at V and 2 bases at J, with 8 bases in the middle. For the CDR3, the DNA is TGCGCCAGCAGCTTGGAGGACCTCAACACTGAAGCTTTCTTT. This sequence encodes CASSLEDLNTEAFF.

This clone was recorded once. The chain combines TRBV7-9 with TRBJ1-4; TRBD1 matches at 9 bases. This CDR3 has 13 residues. Germline-derived CDR1 and CDR2 are SEHNR and FQNEAQ (reference sequence). V was pared by 8 bases and J by 8 bases, with 6 bases of the junction left unmatched. CDR3 DNA sequence: TGTGCCAGCGAAAGACAGGGGGGCGAAAAACTGTTTTTT. It yields the protein CASERQGGEKLFF.

V is TRBV7-3 and J is TRBJ2-2; a possible D gene is TRBD2 (6 bases). V lost 4 bases to trimming and J lost 0 bases, with 9 bases between them. This CDR3 comprises 15 residues. CDR1 is SGHTA and CDR2 is FQGTGA in the germline V gene. The CDR3 sequence is CASSSEGTNTGELFF. The DNA for the CDR3 is TGTGCCAGCAGCTCGGAGGGGACGAACACCGGGGAGCTGTTTTTT.

This chain uses TRBV18 with TRBJ2-7, with TRBD1 identical over 8 bases. Germline lookup yields CDR1 KGHSH and CDR2 LQKENI. CDR3 length equals 13 residues. The junction had 7 bases not matched to a gene; V was cut back by 6 bases and J by 6 bases. The CDR3, as DNA: TGTGCCAGCTCGAAAGGACAGGGTTCCGAGCAGTACTTC. Translated, it gives CASSKGQGSEQYF.

J is TRBJ2-1 and V is TRBV15; no firm D call. The CDR3 sequence is 13 residues long. Looked up from germline, CDR1 is LNHNV and CDR2 is YYDKDF (reference sequence). The ends were cut back, 3 bases at V and 8 bases at J, with 11 bases in the middle. CDR3 DNA sequence: TGTGCCACCAGCAGGGATCGAGGCGATGAGCAGTTCTTC. Amino acid sequence: CATSRDRGDEQFF.

The V call is TRBV7-9, the J call TRBJ2-1; 7 bases agree with TRBD2. The CDR3 loop spans 15 amino acids. Germline V gene data show CDR1 as SEHNR and CDR2 as FQNEAQ (reference sequence). Trimming at V came to 5 bases and at J to 4 bases, leaving 8 bases not matched to a gene. CDR3 in DNA: TGTGCCAGCAGCGGGGCTAGCGGAGTGTACAATGAGCAGTTCTTC. Amino acid sequence: CASSGASGVYNEQFF.

The V call is TRBV28, the J call TRBJ1-1, with a weak D call TRBD1 (6 bases). Germline CDR1 reads MDHEN; CDR2 reads SYDVKM. Trimming pared 6 bases from V and 1 base from J, leaving 18 bases between. The CDR3 contains 16 residues. As DNA, the CDR3 is TGTGCCAGCAGACTCACTAGGGGGTCAGGGAACACTGAAGCTTTCTTT. It translates to CASRLTRGSGNTEAFF.

About this clone: The same CDR3 can be traced to other DNA sequences in this sample. The genes are TRBV6-5 and TRBJ1-5, with D possibly being TRBD1 (5 bases). Deletions cut 2 bases from V and 1 base from J, with 6 bases between. The germline CDR1 and CDR2 sequences are MNHEY and SVGAGI. This CDR3 comprises 14 residues. The CDR3 here is CASSYRDSNQPQHF. Here the CDR3 DNA reads TGTGCCAGCAGTTACAGGGACAGCAATCAGCCCCAGCATTTT.

The chain couples TRBV11-3 to TRBJ2-7; weak D call: TRBD2 (6 bases). Germline CDR1 is SGHNT and CDR2 is YENEEA. Trimming took off 3 bases at V and 2 bases at J, with 14 bases between the two ends. The CDR3 spans 15 residues. Here the CDR3 DNA reads TGTGCCAGCAGCTTGGAGGGAGGAGGGACCTACGAGCAGTACTTC. Amino acids: CASSLEGGGTYEQYF.

The rearrangement uses TRBV7-3 and TRBJ2-2; D not resolved. The germline V gene has CDR1 SGHTA and CDR2 FQGTGA. The CDR3 has 14 residues. The V and J ends lost 4 bases and 4 bases respectively, with 10 bases between them. The CDR3 nucleotides are TGTGCCAGCAGCTCGACGGTCACCACCGGGGAGCTGTTTTTT. It is translated as CASSSTVTTGELFF.

The rearrangement links TRBV6-6 to TRBJ2-3; D might be TRBD2 (5 bases). V was shortened by 2 bases and J by 0 bases, with 9 bases between the two germline ends. Germline V gene lookup returns CDR1 MNHNY and CDR2 SVGAGI (reference sequence). The CDR3 extends over 15 amino acids. The chain's CDR3 is CASSYGGSSTDTQYF. CDR3 DNA: TGTGCCAGCAGTTACGGAGGTTCTAGCACAGATACGCAGTATTTT.

The chain has TRBV7-8 and TRBJ2-7; 11 positions agree with TRBD2. The CDR3 spans 15 residues. V lost 7 bases and J lost 3; bases outside the gene matches: 8. The germline gives CDR1 SGHVS, CDR2 FQNEAQ. The CDR3 is CASTGGLADRYEQYF. Written as DNA, the CDR3 is TGTGCCAGCACAGGGGGACTAGCGGACCGCTACGAGCAGTACTTC.

The rearrangement links TRBV4-2 to TRBJ2-1; TRBD2 agrees at 10 bases. J gave up 1 base and V 5 bases, and 5 bases lay outside the gene matches. The CDR3 is 16 amino acids. The germline V gene encodes CDR1 LGHNA and CDR2 YNFKEQ. CDR3 nucleotide sequence: TGTGCCAGCAGCAAGTCAGCGGGAGGGTCCTACAATGAGCAGTTCTTC. Translated: CASSKSAGGSYNEQFF.

The rearrangement joins TRBV6-1 to TRBJ1-1; the D is unclear. The CDR3 is 14 amino acids. The germline V gene has CDR1 MNHNS and CDR2 SASEGT. Trimming took 2 bases from V and 1 from J, leaving 8 bases between them. CDR3 in amino acids: CASSEFLTNTEAFF. The CDR3 DNA follows: TGTGCCAGCAGTGAATTTCTGACGAACACTGAAGCTTTCTTT.

The chain joins TRBV10-2 to TRBJ2-2, with D perhaps TRBD2 (6 bases). From germline, CDR1 is WSHSY and CDR2 SAAADI. Deletions cut 5 bases from V and 0 bases from J, with 10 bases between. The CDR3 totals 15 residues. CDR3 bases: TGCGCCAGCAGTCTCGGCGGGGCGAACACCGGGGAGCTGTTTTTT. It codes for CASSLGGANTGELFF.

V gene TRBV11-2 combines with J gene TRBJ1-2; possible D gene TRBD1, 6 bases. Trimming shortened V by 5 bases and J by 3 bases, and 16 bases separated the two germline ends. From germline, CDR1 is SGHAT and CDR2 FQNNGV. This CDR3 has 15 residues. The CDR3 reads CASSQRGQVDYGYTF. CDR3 DNA: TGTGCCAGCAGCCAACGGGGGCAAGTCGACTATGGCTACACCTTC.

This rearrangement joins TRBV6-1 to TRBJ1-3; no reliable D call. The CDR3 contains 13 residues. Trimming cost V 6 bases and J 0 bases, with 6 bases left between them. Germline values: CDR1 MNHNS, CDR2 SASEGT. CDR3 in DNA: TGTGCCAGCAGGGCAGTCTCTGGAAACACCATATATTTT. Its translation: CASRAVSGNTIYF.

With respect to this clone: Distinct nucleotide sequences in the sample also encode this CDR3. The rearrangement uses TRBV28 and TRBJ1-3; no clear D. The CDR3 extends over 12 amino acids. Germline V CDR1 and CDR2: MDHEN, SYDVKM. Trimming left V 1 base short and J 4 bases short, with 2 bases between. The DNA of the CDR3 is TGTGCCAGCAGTTTATACGGAAACACCATATATTTT. It specifies CASSLYGNTIYF.

This chain joins TRBV21-1 and TRBJ1-5. TRBV21-1 is a pseudogene segment. The CDR3 is made up of 18 amino acids. The CDR3 DNA sequence: TGTGCCAGCAGTGTTCAGCTCGACTCCATTTATAGCAATCAGCCCCAGCATTTT. Translation gives CASSVQLDSIYSNQPQHF.